The 22 T cell receptor beta chains in this list originate from one sample, sequenced in a study of blood T cells in healthy people across ages. PCR was performed a second time for roughly 6 to 12 cycles using a sample-barcoded 5' primer and a J-beta primer mix. TCRdb re-called the 5' RACE reads through MiXCR, storing one row per CDR3 protein. The sample has 650,000 to 800,000 distinct CDR3 sequences, roughly 44% seen once. Sequencing was done on a sample of blood. The receptors were gathered from a man aged 55 to 70 in good health.

Comment on this clonotype: A much larger clonotype is one base distant, so this may be a read error. The genes are TRBV7-2 and TRBJ2-5; D remains ambiguous. CDR3 size: 16 residues. The germline V and J ends were trimmed by 4 bases and 4 bases, with 19 bases remaining between them. Looked up from germline, CDR1 is SGHTA and CDR2 is FQGNSA. In DNA form, the CDR3 reads TGTGCCAGCAGCTCGAGCTCCGGGCCCTCTAGAGAGACCCAGTACTTC. It encodes CASSSSSGPSRETQYF.

This chain links TRBV12-3 or TRBV12-4 with TRBJ2-2, with D possibly being TRBD2 (6 bases). This CDR3 region has 15 residues. V gave up 10 bases and J gave up 0 bases, with 15 bases separating them. The CDR3 DNA is TGTGCCACCTTTGAGGGACTCTCGAACACCGGGGAGCTGTTTTTT. It specifies CATFEGLSNTGELFF.

The V gene is TRBV5-5, the J gene TRBJ2-1; D is unresolved. Germline loops: CDR1 SGHKS, CDR2 YYEKEE (reference sequence). Deletions cut 4 bases from V and 5 bases from J, with 10 bases between. This CDR3 is built from 13 residues. The DNA of the CDR3 is TGTGCCAGCAGCCGGAGCCCGGACAATGAGCAGTTCTTC. This sequence encodes CASSRSPDNEQFF.

This clonotype occurred a few times. This chain joins TRBV20-1 and TRBJ2-5, with TRBD2 matching 7 bases. V shed 3 bases and J 6 bases; nucleotides not matched to a gene: 4. Germline CDR1 and CDR2: DFQATT and SNEGSKA (reference sequence). This CDR3 is 12 amino acids long. CDR3 bases: TGCAGTGCTAGTGGGAGGGCGCAGACCCAGTACTTC. It codes for CSASGRAQTQYF.

The J gene is TRBJ2-5, the V gene TRBV11-3; a weak D match, TRBD2 (6 bases). The CDR3 runs to 18 residues. Germline V gives CDR1 SGHNT, CDR2 YENEEA. Trimming cost V 1 base and J 4 bases, with 22 bases left between them. The CDR3 sequence is CASSLAPSGRGPGETQYF. CDR3 DNA: TGTGCCAGCAGCTTAGCTCCATCAGGGCGGGGCCCTGGAGAGACCCAGTACTTC.

The rearrangement links TRBV10-3 to TRBJ2-7; no reliable D call. The germline gives CDR1 ENHRY, CDR2 SYGVKD. This CDR3 is built from 13 residues. The V and J ends lost 8 bases and 7 bases respectively, with 18 bases between them. The CDR3 protein is CAIQSPLYNEQYF. The CDR3 coding sequence is TGTGCCATCCAGAGTCCCCTCTACAATGAGCAGTACTTC.

The genes are TRBV30 and TRBJ2-4; 9 bases match TRBD1. J lost 13 bases, V lost 3 bases, and 13 bases had no gene match. This CDR3 spans 14 amino acids. The germline V gene encodes CDR1 GTSNPN and CDR2 SVGIG (reference sequence). The CDR3 here is CAWSEGTGILEQYF. The CDR3 DNA reads as TGTGCCTGGAGCGAAGGGACAGGGATTCTGGAGCAGTACTTC.

This chain joins TRBV30 and TRBJ1-4; D remains ambiguous. Trimming pared 2 bases from V and 2 bases from J, leaving 15 bases between. This CDR3 comprises 16 residues. CDR1 and CDR2 (germline): GTSNPN, SVGIG (reference sequence). CDR3 amino acids: CAWSLGPGVTNEKLFF. The CDR3 bases are TGTGCCTGGAGTCTTGGGCCCGGGGTTACTAATGAAAAACTGTTTTTT.

This clonotype was counted between two and nine times. The chain has TRBV20-1 and TRBJ1-1; 10 bases map to TRBD1. V was pared by 5 bases and J by 0 bases, with 6 bases of the junction left unmatched. This CDR3 spans 15 amino acids. Germline V gene data show CDR1 as DFQATT and CDR2 as SNEGSKA (reference sequence). The CDR3 nucleotides read TGCAGTGCTTCCCCTGGGACAGGGGTGAACACTGAAGCTTTCTTT. Its protein product is CSASPGTGVNTEAFF.

This clonotype was counted between two and nine times. The chain joins TRBV27 to TRBJ2-7; a possible D gene is TRBD1 (5 bases). CDR1 is MNHEY and CDR2 is SMNVEV in the germline V gene (reference sequence). V lost 6 bases and J lost 3, with 12 bases in between. The CDR3 runs to 13 residues. CDR3 sequence (DNA): TGTGCCAGCAGCAGGACACCTAGCTACGAGCAGTACTTC. It translates to CASSRTPSYEQYF.

V is TRBV2 and J is TRBJ2-7; tentatively, D is TRBD1 or TRBD2 (5 bases each). The V gene lost 7 bases and the J gene lost 2 bases, with 21 bases spanning the gap. Germline CDR1 is SNHLY and CDR2 is FYNNEI. The CDR3 extends over 16 amino acids. The CDR3 bases are TGTGCCAGCACTCCCCCCTGGGATGGGGGAACCTACGAGCAGTACTTC. Its protein is CASTPPWDGGTYEQYF.

Ten or more counts support this clonotype. A much larger clone lies a single base off, so this may be a read error. The chain employs TRBV11-2 and TRBJ2-5; D is ambiguous. The CDR3 has 14 residues. Germline V gene lookup returns CDR1 SGHAT and CDR2 FQNNGV. The CDR3, as DNA: TGTGCCAGCAGCGTAGAACTTGTAGGGGAGACCCAGTACTTC. Protein product: CASSVELVGETQYF.

This chain joins TRBV25-1 and TRBJ1-2; no clear D gene. Trimming took 3 bases from V and 8 from J, leaving 10 bases between them. Germline loops: CDR1 MGHDK, CDR2 SYGVNS. This CDR3 comprises 12 residues. The CDR3 protein is CASSDPWRGYTF. CDR3 DNA: TGTGCCAGCAGTGACCCATGGCGCGGCTACACCTTC.

The chain has TRBV6-2 or TRBV6-3 and TRBJ2-2; weak D call: TRBD1 (6 bases). Germline-derived CDR1 and CDR2 are MNHEY and SVGEGT. There are 17 residues in the CDR3. Deletions cut 2 bases from V and 2 bases from J, with 15 bases between. CDR3 region: CASSYQGTGPNTGELFF. CDR3 bases: TGTGCCAGCAGTTACCAGGGGACGGGACCCAACACCGGGGAGCTGTTTTTT.

This clonotype has just a few counts. The chain recombines TRBV9 with TRBJ1-6; D ambiguous. The ends were cut back, 1 base at V and 5 bases at J, with 7 bases in the middle. Germline CDR1 is SGDLS and CDR2 is YYNGEE. This CDR3 spans 14 amino acids. This CDR3 reads CASSVSGNNSPLHF. The CDR3 DNA follows: TGTGCCAGCAGCGTATCGGGGAATAATTCACCCCTCCACTTT.

At least ten counts were recorded for this clonotype. The chain couples TRBV7-2 to TRBJ2-5, with D possibly matching TRBD2 (6 bases). Trimming took 1 base from V and 7 from J, leaving 16 bases between them. The CDR3 spans 15 residues. Germline V gene lookup returns CDR1 SGHTA and CDR2 FQGNSA. The CDR3, as DNA: TGTGCCAGCAGCTTAGTGGCGGGATCACCAGGGACCCAGTACTTC. Its protein product is CASSLVAGSPGTQYF.

The sample holds many counts of this clonotype. The DNA for the CDR3 is TGTGCCTGGAGCCCAGAAGGCGGGGTTTTCTCCTACGAGCAGTACTTC. Its translation: CAWSPEGGVFSYEQYF. This rearrangement joins TRBV30 to TRBJ2-7; D possibly corresponds to TRBD2 (6 bases). Germline CDR1 GTSNPN, CDR2 SVGIG (reference sequence). The V end lost 3 bases, the J end lost 0 bases, and 18 bases lay between the germline ends. This CDR3 is built from 16 residues.

This chain links TRBV9 with TRBJ2-7; unclear D gene. The CDR3 has 14 amino acids. The germline CDR1 and CDR2 sequences are SGDLS and YYNGEE. Trimming stripped 0 bases from V and 7 bases from J, with 14 bases between. DNA for the CDR3: TGTGCCAGCAGCGTAGACCTGGGTAATGTTGAGCAGTACTTC. Residues: CASSVDLGNVEQYF.

This chain links TRBV3-1 with TRBJ2-1; D is possibly TRBD2 (5 bases). Germline V gene sequence: CDR1 LGHDT, CDR2 YNNKEL (reference sequence). V was clipped by 4 bases and J by 2 bases, with 9 bases between them. This CDR3 spans 14 amino acids. CDR3 region: CASSRIGAYNEQFF. The CDR3 DNA is TGTGCCAGCAGCCGAATCGGGGCCTACAATGAGCAGTTCTTC.

This clonotype came up a few times. The J gene is TRBJ2-1, the V gene TRBV20-1, with a weak D call TRBD2 (6 bases). The CDR3 runs to 15 residues. Germline V gene sequence: CDR1 DFQATT, CDR2 SNEGSKA (reference sequence). V was pared by 1 base and J by 3 bases, with 13 bases between. CDR3 sequence reads: CSARAGTSLYNEQFF. In DNA, the CDR3 is TGCAGTGCTAGAGCCGGGACTTCCCTCTACAATGAGCAGTTCTTC.

V usage is TRBV20-1 and J usage is TRBJ1-2; D might be TRBD1 (5 bases). CDR3 length: 14 amino acids. With 4 bases removed from V and 6 bases from J, the gap between germline ends came to 18 bases. CDR1 DFQATT and CDR2 SNEGSKA come from the germline V gene (reference sequence). The CDR3 bases are TGCAGTGCTAAGAATACCGAAGGGGTGGATGGCTACACCTTC. Translation gives CSAKNTEGVDGYTF.

Only a few counts were recorded for this clonotype. This rearrangement joins TRBV4-3 to TRBJ2-7; 7 bases fit TRBD2. CDR3 size: 17 residues. CDR1 and CDR2 from the germline V gene are LGHNA and YSLEER. Trimming cost V 0 bases and J 2 bases; bases outside gene matches: 10. The CDR3 sequence is CASSQDLGRDPAYEQYF. DNA of the CDR3: TGCGCCAGCAGCCAAGATTTGGGGAGGGACCCGGCCTACGAGCAGTACTTC.